One sample yielded the 6 T cell receptor beta chains listed below, sequenced in a study of cytomegalovirus exposure and HLA in healthy donors. PCR amplification relied on 60 Vbeta primers (plus 13 Jbeta primers). Produced via immunoSEQ multiplex PCR; TCRdb's table is partial and in-frame only. The data contain roughly 100,000 clones, about 80% of them singletons. Sequencing was done on a sample of PBMCs. The origin of the receptors is a woman between 40 and 55 years old in good health and CMV-seronegative.

The rearrangement links TRBV7-9 to TRBJ1-2; D is unclear. Trimming stripped 3 bases from V and 2 bases from J, with 4 bases between. CDR3 length: 12 residues. Germline CDR1 reads SEHNR; CDR2 reads FQNEAQ (reference sequence). CDR3 loop: CASSFENYGYTF. The DNA for the CDR3 is TGTGCCAGCAGCTTTGAGAACTATGGCTACACCTTC.

This rearrangement joins TRBV5-1 to TRBJ2-1; 11 bases match TRBD2. The V gene's germline CDR1 is SGHRS and CDR2 YFSETQ. This CDR3 is built from 16 residues. The J segment lost 9 bases and the V segment lost 4 bases, leaving 12 bases of the junction unmatched. The CDR3 DNA is TGCGCCAGCAGCGGCGAGACGACTAGCGGGAAGGTTGAGCAGTTCTTC. Protein: CASSGETTSGKVEQFF.

The sample holds a few counts of this clone. This sample also contains other DNA sequences that code for the same CDR3. The chain combines TRBV30 with TRBJ2-7, with D unclear. CDR3 length equals 13 residues. Germline V lookup: CDR1 GTSNPN, CDR2 SVGIG (reference sequence). Trimming took 0 bases from V and 3 from J, leaving 9 bases between them. The CDR3 bases are TGTGCCTGGAGTGTTAGTTTATACTACGAGCAGTACTTC. Encoded protein: CAWSVSLYYEQYF.

The chain uses TRBV15 and TRBJ1-4, with unresolved D. The germline V gene has CDR1 LNHNV and CDR2 YYDKDF (reference sequence). The CDR3 sequence is 12 residues long. Trimming took off 3 bases at V and 8 bases at J, with 7 bases between the two ends. The chain's CDR3 is CATSRDSEKLFF. The CDR3 DNA is TGTGCCACCAGCAGGGACTCCGAAAAACTGTTTTTT. Full variable domain (outside the CDR3, taken from reference TRBV15 and TRBJ1-4): DAMVIQNPRYQVTQFGKPVTLSCSQTLNHNVMYWYQQKSSQAPKLLFHYYDKDFNNEADTPDNFQSRRPNTSFCFLDIRSPGLGDTAMYLCATSRDSEKLFFGSGTQLSVL.

The CDR3 protein is CASSPADREQAFF. DNA of the CDR3: TGTGCCAGCTCACCTGCTGACAGGGAGCAAGCTTTCTTT. The J gene is TRBJ1-1, the V gene TRBV18, with 7 bases that match TRBD1. The CDR3 spans 13 residues. The germline CDR1 and CDR2 sequences are KGHSH and LQKENI. The V segment lost 3 bases and the J segment 9 bases; nucleotides outside the gene matches: 7.

The J gene is TRBJ1-5, the V gene TRBV7-8, with D unresolved. The CDR3 sequence is 15 residues long. Trimming shortened V by 0 bases and J by 7 bases, and 13 bases separated the two germline ends. Germline CDR1 reads SGHVS; CDR2 reads FQNEAQ. This CDR3 is CASSLARTFGQPQHF. The CDR3 bases are TGTGCCAGCAGCTTAGCGCGGACTTTCGGACAGCCCCAGCATTTT.